The 32 T cell receptor beta chains below come from one sample, sequenced in a study of cytomegalovirus exposure and HLA in healthy donors. Both 60 Vbeta primers and 13 Jbeta primers went into the PCR. Sequenced by immunoSEQ multiplex PCR; TCRdb stores in-frame clones only, minus some. The repertoire consists of roughly 150,000 clones, with around three quarters occurring once and the leading ten covering 2.1%. Sample: PBMCs. The origin of the receptors is a woman aged 60-75 years in good health and CMV-seropositive.

This clone has just one count. This chain joins TRBV29-1 and TRBJ2-7; D not resolved. Germline-derived CDR1 and CDR2 are SQVTM and ANQGSEA. V was pared by 4 bases and J by 2 bases, with 6 bases between. The CDR3 length is 11 residues. The CDR3 region is CSVGSAYEQYF. For the CDR3, the DNA is TGCAGCGTTGGGTCAGCCTACGAGCAGTACTTC.

There are a few counts of this clone. V is TRBV28 and J is TRBJ1-4; 7 bases agree with TRBD1. The CDR3 has 13 residues. Germline assignment: CDR1 MDHEN and CDR2 SYDVKM. Germline trimming cut 6 bases from V and 8 bases from J; bases unmatched to any gene: 6. The CDR3 region has the DNA TGTGCCAGCAGCCTGACAGGGCGGGAAAAACTGTTTTTT. It yields the protein CASSLTGREKLFF.

V gene TRBV25-1 combines with J gene TRBJ1-5; 7 bases are a match to TRBD1. CDR3 size: 14 residues. J was trimmed by 2 bases and V by 5 bases; bases with no gene match: 3. CDR1 MGHDK and CDR2 SYGVNS come from the germline V gene. For the CDR3, the DNA is TGTGCCAGCAGTCAAACAGGGGGCAATCAGCCCCAGCATTTT. It is translated as CASSQTGGNQPQHF.

The chain is built from TRBV28 and TRBJ1-3; D is undetermined. CDR3 length: 15 residues. Germline V gene data show CDR1 as MDHEN and CDR2 as SYDVKM. Trimming removed 5 bases from V and 5 bases from J, with 16 bases in between. The CDR3 DNA follows: TGTGCCAGCAGTCCCCCCCGCGGCTTTAGAAACACCATATATTTT. This codes for CASSPPRGFRNTIYF.

The rearrangement uses TRBV6-1 and TRBJ2-2; TRBD2 matches at 7 bases. The CDR3 spans 16 residues. V shed 4 bases, J shed 2 bases, and the junction held 7 bases outside the gene matches. The germline gives CDR1 MNHNS, CDR2 SASEGT. The CDR3 sequence: CASSGTGTTNTGELFF. As DNA, the CDR3 is TGTGCCAGCAGTGGTACCGGGACTACTAACACCGGGGAGCTGTTTTTT.

The sample holds a few counts of this clone. The chain is built from TRBV18 and TRBJ1-1; tentatively, D is TRBD1 (6 bases). This CDR3 spans 14 amino acids. Between the trimmed V and J ends, which lost 5 bases and 2 bases, there was a span of 12 bases. Germline V gene data show CDR1 as KGHSH and CDR2 as LQKENI. The CDR3 region has the DNA TGTGCCAGCTCATTCCAGGGGCTTAACACTGAAGCTTTCTTT. This encodes CASSFQGLNTEAFF.

The chain combines TRBV5-1 with TRBJ1-1; unclear D gene. Germline values: CDR1 SGHRS, CDR2 YFSETQ. The CDR3 is 14 residues long. V lost 0 bases and J 1 base, leaving 7 bases between the germline ends. DNA for the CDR3: TGCGCCAGCAGCTTGGAGTGGGCGAACACTGAAGCTTTCTTT. It codes for CASSLEWANTEAFF.

This clone was picked up one time. The chain recombines TRBV2 with TRBJ1-6; no clear D. This CDR3 is built from 17 residues. CDR1 SNHLY and CDR2 FYNNEI come from the germline V gene. With 8 bases removed from V and 1 base from J, the gap between germline ends came to 18 bases. The CDR3 nucleotides read TGTGCCAGCTCTCCAGTCGAGGGAATTTCCTATAATTCACCCCTCCACTTT. As protein: CASSPVEGISYNSPLHF.

The rearrangement links TRBV5-1 to TRBJ2-2; possibly TRBD2 for D (5 bases). Per germline, CDR1 SGHRS and CDR2 YFSETQ. The V gene lost 7 bases and the J gene lost 0 bases, with 16 bases spanning the gap. This CDR3 is 16 amino acids long. CDR3 sequence reads: CASGLRVATNTGELFF. The CDR3 bases are TGCGCCAGCGGGCTTAGGGTAGCGACGAACACCGGGGAGCTGTTTTTT.

The rearrangement uses TRBV19 and TRBJ1-4; TRBD1 aligns across 9 bases. CDR1 is LNHDA, CDR2 SQIVND, per germline (reference sequence). The length of the CDR3 is 14 residues. The V gene end was trimmed by 3 bases and the J gene end by 5 bases; junction bases not matched to a gene: 1. The CDR3 region is CASSMGQGNEKLFF. The CDR3 coding sequence is TGTGCCAGTAGTATGGGACAGGGCAATGAAAAACTGTTTTTT.

The genes are TRBV27 and TRBJ2-7, with D perhaps TRBD1 (6 bases). Germline values: CDR1 MNHEY, CDR2 SMNVEV (reference sequence). This CDR3 comprises 14 residues. Between the trimmed V and J ends, which lost 7 bases and 4 bases, there was a span of 17 bases. Here the CDR3 reads CASTPDSWGYEQYF. The CDR3, as DNA: TGTGCCAGCACCCCGGACAGTTGGGGGTACGAGCAGTACTTC.

The rearrangement uses TRBV7-9 and TRBJ1-5, with TRBD1 matching 8 bases. Germline-derived CDR1 and CDR2 are SEHNR and FQNEAQ (reference sequence). The V gene end was trimmed by 6 bases and the J gene end by 1 base; junction bases not matched to a gene: 8. This CDR3 region has 16 residues. The DNA of the CDR3 is TGTGCCAGCAGTTTCTCCGGACAGGGCAGCAATCAGCCCCAGCATTTT. Protein product: CASSFSGQGSNQPQHF.

The genes are TRBV2 and TRBJ2-2; weak D call: TRBD1 (6 bases). CDR1 and CDR2 (germline): SNHLY, FYNNEI. This CDR3 has 16 residues. V shed 5 bases and J shed 1 base, with 14 bases lying between them. In DNA, the CDR3 is TGTGCCAGCAGTCAGGACAGCGTGTTGAACACCGGGGAGCTGTTTTTT. It codes for CASSQDSVLNTGELFF. The full variable domain, with the rest looked up from reference TRBV2 and TRBJ2-2, is EPEVTQTPSHQVTQMGQEVILRCVPISNHLYFYWYRQILGQKVEFLVSFYNNEISEKSEIFDDQFSVERPDGSNFTLKIRSTKLEDSAMYFCASSQDSVLNTGELFFGEGSRLTVL.

The chain is built from TRBV19 and TRBJ1-1; TRBD1 matches at 8 bases. V gave up 6 bases and J gave up 6 bases; unmatched junction bases: 9. CDR3 size: 14 residues. CDR1 LNHDA and CDR2 SQIVND come from the germline V gene (reference sequence). This chain's CDR3 is CASSHRGSGAEAFF. The CDR3 DNA is TGTGCCAGTAGCCACAGGGGGTCGGGAGCTGAAGCTTTCTTT.

The chain is built from TRBV25-1 and TRBJ1-3; D gene unclear. With 3 bases removed from V and 0 bases from J, the gap between germline ends came to 18 bases. Germline CDR1 reads MGHDK; CDR2 reads SYGVNS. This CDR3 has 18 amino acids. The CDR3 DNA sequence: TGTGCCAGCAGTGAGTTCCCCGAGGCGGGAAACTCTGGAAACACCATATATTTT. This codes for CASSEFPEAGNSGNTIYF.

The V gene is TRBV6-1, the J gene TRBJ1-5; 7 nucleotides agree with TRBD1. The V gene's germline CDR1 is MNHNS and CDR2 SASEGT. V gave up 10 bases and J gave up 3 bases; unmatched junction bases: 6. The CDR3 totals 13 residues. DNA for the CDR3: TGTGCCACTCGGGGACAGCACAATCAGCCCCAGCATTTT. This codes for CATRGQHNQPQHF.

V is TRBV6-6 and J is TRBJ1-1, with 7 bases matching TRBD1. Germline CDR1 reads MNHNY; CDR2 reads SVGAGI (reference sequence). The trim removed 6 bases at V and 1 base at J, leaving 5 bases unmatched. The CDR3 sequence is 14 residues long. The CDR3 DNA sequence: TGTGCCAGCAGGCACAGGGGTGAGAACACTGAAGCTTTCTTT. Residues: CASRHRGENTEAFF.

V and J are TRBV5-6 and TRBJ2-7; possibly TRBD1 for D (5 bases). The CDR3 is 16 residues long. The V gene lost 3 bases and the J gene lost 3 bases, with 19 bases spanning the gap. From germline, CDR1 is SGHDT and CDR2 YYEEEE. The CDR3 sequence: CASSWGAGQSLYEQYF. DNA of the CDR3: TGTGCCAGCAGCTGGGGCGCAGGGCAGAGCCTCTACGAGCAGTACTTC.

The chain has TRBV5-4 and TRBJ2-3, with 8 bases that match TRBD2. Germline V gene sequence: CDR1 SGHNT, CDR2 YYREEE (reference sequence). Trimming removed 0 bases from V and 3 bases from J; junction bases left unmatched: 3. The length of the CDR3 is 15 residues. The CDR3 DNA sequence: TGTGCCAGCAGCTTGGCCGGGACTAGAACAGATACGCAGTATTTT. It specifies CASSLAGTRTDTQYF.

This clone was seen more than once but under ten times. Within the sample, other DNA sequences also encode this same CDR3. The chain recombines TRBV15 with TRBJ1-2, with D possibly being TRBD1 (5 bases). This CDR3 has 15 amino acids. Germline assignment: CDR1 LNHNV and CDR2 YYDKDF (reference sequence). The V end was cut by 3 bases, the J end by 0 bases, with 11 bases between. The CDR3 region is CATSRTRATNYGYTF. For the CDR3, the DNA is TGTGCCACCAGCAGGACCAGGGCCACTAACTATGGCTACACCTTC.

The rearrangement joins TRBV9 to TRBJ1-2; 9 bases agree with TRBD1. The CDR3 runs 16 residues. Germline CDR1 is SGDLS and CDR2 is YYNGEE. Losses at the gene ends were 0 bases for V and 7 bases for J; bases not matched to a gene: 10. DNA of the CDR3: TGTGCCAGCAGCGTAGCGGGTTCGGGACAGGGCCGTGGCTACACCTTC. Its translation: CASSVAGSGQGRGYTF.

The V and J genes are TRBV5-1 and TRBJ2-1, with TRBD2 identical over 13 bases. Germline loops: CDR1 SGHRS, CDR2 YFSETQ. The V gene end was trimmed by 4 bases and the J gene end by 7 bases; junction bases not matched to a gene: 8. The CDR3 is 16 residues long. This CDR3 reads CASSRTSGRAGNEQFF. In nucleotides, the CDR3 is TGCGCCAGCAGCCGTACTAGCGGGAGGGCCGGTAATGAGCAGTTCTTC.

This clone has just one count. V gene TRBV5-6 combines with J gene TRBJ1-5, with D perhaps matching TRBD1 (6 bases). The V and J ends lost 1 base and 7 bases respectively, with 24 bases between them. CDR1 SGHDT and CDR2 YYEEEE come from the germline V gene. The CDR3 extends over 18 amino acids. The CDR3 DNA reads TGTGCCAGCAGCTTGAGTGGGGTGGGGACATTGAGGGGCCAGCCCCAGCATTTT. Translation gives CASSLSGVGTLRGQPQHF. Looking up the rest from reference TRBV5-6 and TRBJ1-5 gives the full variable domain: DAGVTQSPTHLIKTRGQQVTLRCSPKSGHDTVSWYQQALGQGPQFIFQYYEEEERQRGNFPDRFSGHQFPNYSSELNVNALLLGDSALYLCASSLSGVGTLRGQPQHFGDGTRLSIL.

This clone has only one observation. The chain combines TRBV29-1 with TRBJ2-7; perhaps TRBD2 as D (5 bases). In germline, CDR1 is SQVTM, CDR2 ANQGSEA. V dropped 4 bases and J dropped 2 bases, with 9 bases sitting between them. This CDR3 has 12 residues. CDR3 nucleotide sequence: TGCAGCGTTGCGGACGGGACCTACGAGCAGTACTTC. The encoded protein is CSVADGTYEQYF.

The rearrangement uses TRBV11-3 and TRBJ2-3; 7 nucleotides line up with TRBD1. Germline CDR1 and CDR2: SGHNT and YENEEA. The V segment lost 3 bases and the J segment 3 bases; nucleotides outside the gene matches: 12. There are 17 residues in the CDR3. The CDR3 DNA is TGTGCCAGCAGCTTCCTCAAGGGGGCAGGCTCTACAGATACGCAGTATTTT. Translation gives CASSFLKGAGSTDTQYF.

CDR3 DNA sequence: TGTGCCAGCAGTGATGGACAGGAAAGCACAGATACGCAGTATTTT. The encoded protein is CASSDGQESTDTQYF. This rearrangement joins TRBV2 to TRBJ2-3, with 7 bases fitting TRBD1. V shed 3 bases, J shed 0 bases, and the junction held 3 bases outside the gene matches. Germline loops: CDR1 SNHLY, CDR2 FYNNEI. The CDR3 has 15 amino acids. Full variable domain (outside the CDR3, taken from reference TRBV2 and TRBJ2-3): EPEVTQTPSHQVTQMGQEVILRCVPISNHLYFYWYRQILGQKVEFLVSFYNNEISEKSEIFDDQFSVERPDGSNFTLKIRSTKLEDSAMYFCASSDGQESTDTQYFGPGTRLTVL.

Concerning this clone: The sample has other DNA sequences that encode this CDR3 too. The rearrangement links TRBV28 to TRBJ1-1; D is possibly TRBD1 (6 bases). Germline CDR1 reads MDHEN; CDR2 reads SYDVKM. Trimming pared 6 bases from V and 2 bases from J, leaving 10 bases between. The CDR3 sequence is 13 residues long. In nucleotides, the CDR3 is TGTGCCAGCAGGAGGACAGCTAACACTGAAGCTTTCTTT. Encoded protein: CASRRTANTEAFF.

The CDR3 region has the DNA TGTGCCAGCAGTGATCAGGGGTACTTC. Its translation: CASSDQGYF. The rearrangement uses TRBV25-1 and TRBJ2-5, with D tentatively TRBD1 (5 bases). CDR1 and CDR2 from the germline V gene are MGHDK and SYGVNS. V gave up 3 bases and J gave up 13 bases, with 6 bases separating them. CDR3 length: 9 residues.

V is TRBV19 and J is TRBJ1-2, with 8 positions matching TRBD1. Per germline, CDR1 LNHDA and CDR2 SQIVND (reference sequence). V was clipped by 3 bases and J by 8 bases; unmatched bases: 11. This CDR3 is built from 15 residues. The CDR3 region is CASSILGQVVLGYTF. CDR3 coding DNA: TGTGCCAGTAGTATTTTGGGACAGGTCGTTTTGGGCTACACCTTC.

This clone was seen a few times. The rearrangement links TRBV28 to TRBJ2-1, with 7 positions matching TRBD1. The trim removed 5 bases at V and 2 bases at J, leaving 9 bases unmatched. This CDR3 comprises 16 residues. CDR1 MDHEN and CDR2 SYDVKM come from the germline V gene. The CDR3 nucleotides read TGTGCCAGCAGTACGACAGGGAGACAACCCTACAATGAGCAGTTCTTC. Translating it yields CASSTTGRQPYNEQFF.

The genes are TRBV28 and TRBJ2-7; 9 bases fit TRBD1. There are 16 residues in the CDR3. V gave up 5 bases and J gave up 0 bases; unmatched junction bases: 8. The germline gives CDR1 MDHEN, CDR2 SYDVKM. CDR3 in DNA: TGTGCCAGCAGTCCCCGGGGACAGGGTACCTCCTACGAGCAGTACTTC. This gives the protein CASSPRGQGTSYEQYF.

This chain joins TRBV10-3 and TRBJ2-1; TRBD2 matches at 9 bases. Unmatched junction bases numbered 6, after V lost 10 bases and J lost 8 bases. Germline lookup yields CDR1 ENHRY and CDR2 SYGVKD. There are 12 residues in the CDR3. The CDR3 protein is CATFSGSHEQFF. DNA of the CDR3: TGTGCCACCTTTAGCGGGAGTCATGAGCAGTTCTTC.